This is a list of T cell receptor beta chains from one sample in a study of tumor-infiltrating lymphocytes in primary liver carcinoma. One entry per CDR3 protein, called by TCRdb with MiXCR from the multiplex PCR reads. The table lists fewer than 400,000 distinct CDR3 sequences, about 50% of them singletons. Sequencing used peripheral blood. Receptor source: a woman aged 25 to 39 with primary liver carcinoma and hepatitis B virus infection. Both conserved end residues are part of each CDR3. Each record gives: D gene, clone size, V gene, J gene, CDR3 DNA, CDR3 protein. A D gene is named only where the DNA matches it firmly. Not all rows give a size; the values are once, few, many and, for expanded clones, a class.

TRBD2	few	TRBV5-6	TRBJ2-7	TGTGCCAGCAGCTTAACCGTAGCGGGAGGGCCGGCCGAGCAGTACTTC	CASSLTVAGGPAEQYF
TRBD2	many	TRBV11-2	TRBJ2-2	TGTGCCAGCAGCTTAAGACTAGCGGGGAGATCGAACACCGGGGAGCTGTTTTTT	CASSLRLAGRSNTGELFF
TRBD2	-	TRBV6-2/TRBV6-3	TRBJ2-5	TGTGCCAGCAGTTACAACGTAGCGGGAGGATGGAGGGAGACCCAGTACTTC	CASSYNVAGGWRETQYF
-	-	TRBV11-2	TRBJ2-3	TGTGCCAGCTGCTTAGAGCGGATCACGGATACGCAGTATTTT	CASCLERITDTQYF
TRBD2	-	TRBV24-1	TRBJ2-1	TGTGCCACCCCCCCCGTAAGGGCGGGAGGGTCCTACAATGAGCAGTTCTTC	CATPPVRAGGSYNEQFF
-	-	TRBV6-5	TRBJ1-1	TGTGCCAGCGATCAGCAGGGGTCAATTGAAGCTTTCTTT	CASDQQGSIEAFF
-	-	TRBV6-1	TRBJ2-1	TGTGCCAGCAGTGCAAGACTTAGGGGGGGCTACAATGAGCAGTTCTTC	CASSARLRGGYNEQFF
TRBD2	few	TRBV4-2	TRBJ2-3	TGTGCCAGCAGCCAACCCGGACTAGCGGGAGGGTCAGATACGCAGTATTTT	CASSQPGLAGGSDTQYF
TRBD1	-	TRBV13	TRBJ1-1	TGTGCCAGCAGCTCCCGGGACAGGAACACTGAAGCTTTCTTT	CASSSRDRNTEAFF
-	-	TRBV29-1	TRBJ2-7	TGCAGCCTTGTACCCTCCTCCTGCGAGCAGTACTTC	CSLVPSSCEQYF
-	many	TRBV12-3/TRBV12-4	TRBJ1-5	TGTGCCAGCAGGGGTGGCAATCAGCCCCAGCATTTT	CASRGGNQPQHF
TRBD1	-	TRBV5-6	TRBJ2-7	TGTGCCAGCAGCTTGACAGGGGCCGACTACGGGCAGTACTTC	CASSLTGADYGQYF
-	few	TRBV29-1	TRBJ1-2	TGCAGCGTTGCCACCGACAAGAACAGGGGCTACACCTTC	CSVATDKNRGYTF
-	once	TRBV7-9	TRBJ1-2	TGTGCCAACAGCTCCCTACAGGCTCCGCGGGGCTACACCTTC	CANSSLQAPRGYTF
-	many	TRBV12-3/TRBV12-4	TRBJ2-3	TGTGCCAGCAGCCGAACAGATACGCAGTATTTT	CASSRTDTQYF
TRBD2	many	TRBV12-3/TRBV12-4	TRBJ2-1	TGTGCCAGCCTTACTAGCGGGAGAGAAGGTGAGCAGTTCTTC	CASLTSGREGEQFF
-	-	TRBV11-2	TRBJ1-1	TGTGCCAGCAGCTTAGGGAGAGAGATTATAACTGAAGCTTTCTTT	CASSLGREIITEAFF
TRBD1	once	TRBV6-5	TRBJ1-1	TGTGTCAGCAGTACGGACAGGGCGAACACTGAAGCTTTCTTT	CVSSTDRANTEAFF
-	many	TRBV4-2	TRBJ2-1	TGTGCCAGCAGCCAAGTTCGAGGGAATGAGCAGTTCTTC	CASSQVRGNEQFF
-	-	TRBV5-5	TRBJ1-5	TGTGCCAGCAGCTCGGCATCCCGGAGCAATCAACCCCAGCATTTT	CASSSASRSNQPQHF
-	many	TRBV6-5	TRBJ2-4	TGTGCCAGCAGCCCTGATAAGACAAGGTCGTACTTC	CASSPDKTRSYF
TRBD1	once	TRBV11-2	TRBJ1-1	TGTACCAGCGGCCCCAACGCCGGGACAGGGGCAGACACTGAAGCTTTCTTT	CTSGPNAGTGADTEAFF
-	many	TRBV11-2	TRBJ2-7	TGTGCCAGCAGCTTAAATTGGGGCTGGGGGGTCTTC	CASSLNWGWGVF
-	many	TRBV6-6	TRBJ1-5	TGTGCCATCAACCAGGGGAACAATCAGCCCCAGCATTTT	CAINQGNNQPQHF
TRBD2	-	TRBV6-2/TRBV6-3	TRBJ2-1	TGTGCCGGGAGACATAGCGGGATGGGGCACAATGAGCAGTTCTTC	CAGRHSGMGHNEQFF
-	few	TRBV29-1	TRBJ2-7	TGCAGCGTTGAAGCGCGAGGATTCCCTTACGAGCAGTACTTC	CSVEARGFPYEQYF
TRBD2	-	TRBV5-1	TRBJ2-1	TGCGCCAGCAGCAGTACTATAGCGGGAGCCGGTGACAATGAGCAGTTCTTC	CASSSTIAGAGDNEQFF
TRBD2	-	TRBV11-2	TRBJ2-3	TGTGCCATCAGCCCAGATAGAGGGGAGGGGCAGTATTTT	CAISPDRGEGQYF
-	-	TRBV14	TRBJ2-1	TGTGCCAGCAGCCAACGGCGGTACAACGAGCAGTTCTTC	CASSQRRYNEQFF
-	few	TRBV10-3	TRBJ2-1	TGTGCCATCAGTGACCGGGGTGACAATGAGCAGTTCTTC	CAISDRGDNEQFF
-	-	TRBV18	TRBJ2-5	TGTGCCAGCTCACCACGTCTGGGGACCCAGTACTTC	CASSPRLGTQYF
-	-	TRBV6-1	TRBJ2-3	TGTGCCAGCAGTGGGCGTGGAGGCACAGATACGCAGTATTTT	CASSGRGGTDTQYF
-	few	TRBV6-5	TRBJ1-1	TGTGCCACTTCGGGACCTAACACTGAAGCTTTCTTT	CATSGPNTEAFF
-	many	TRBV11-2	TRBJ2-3	TGTGCCAGCACCCTTGGAGCGCTACGCACAGATACGCAGTATTTT	CASTLGALRTDTQYF
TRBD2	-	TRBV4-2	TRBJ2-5	TGTGCCAGCAGCCAAGATAGCTCGGTAGGAGCGGGACGGGAGACCCAGTACTTC	CASSQDSSVGAGRETQYF
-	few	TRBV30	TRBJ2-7	TGTGCCTGGGGGGTTGTTGTGGGCGAGCAGTACTTC	CAWGVVVGEQYF
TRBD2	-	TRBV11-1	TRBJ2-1	TGTGTCAGCAGTCACCCCGGGTGGAGGGAGGGGCCGAATGAGCAGTTCTTC	CVSSHPGWREGPNEQFF
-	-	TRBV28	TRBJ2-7	TGTGCCAGCGGTTTCCAGGGGGGGTACGAGCAGTACTTC	CASGFQGGYEQYF
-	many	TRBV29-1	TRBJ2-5	TGCAGCGTTGAAGTTGGGGGTGCGGAGACCCAGTACTTC	CSVEVGGAETQYF
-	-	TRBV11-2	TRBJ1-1	TGTGCCAGCAGCTCCCGGGGCGCGGTGAACACTGAAGCTTTCTTT	CASSSRGAVNTEAFF
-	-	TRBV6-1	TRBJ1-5	TGTGCCAGCAGGCTCCGGGCCGTGAATCAGCCCCAGCATTTT	CASRLRAVNQPQHF